The entry that follows covers one T cell receptor (beta chain) sequence. The antigen is not known. The data were taken from a study of T-cell memory formation after mild COVID-19. Turning to the study itself: For the most part, TCR clusters were specific to one donor. Study outcomes and limitations: Researchers could not confirm that second-wave clones peaking on day 37 targeted SARS-CoV-2.

After 5'RACE with constant-segment primers, TCR alpha and TCR beta cDNA libraries carrying sample barcodes and UMIs were obtained. TCRdb ran MiXCR on the 5' RACE reads and lists one entry per CDR3 protein. The sample holds some 450,000 distinct CDR3 sequences, 15% to 20% seen once. Trimming at V came to 7 bases and at J to 8 bases, leaving 7 bases not matched to a gene. This CDR3 is 13 amino acids long. Germline lookup yields CDR1 SQVTM and CDR2 ANQGSEA. Input material: PBMCs or a T cell subset sorted from them (not recorded which). The gene calls are TRBV29-1 and TRBJ2-1, with 11 bases fitting TRBD2. This receptor was taken from a man between 18 and 29 years old who had mild COVID-19 (a few samples of this study predate the infection). Cell type and time point are not known. The CDR3 protein is CSAPTSGAYEQFF. CDR3 in DNA: TGCAGCGCGCCGACTAGCGGGGCGTATGAGCAGTTCTTC.